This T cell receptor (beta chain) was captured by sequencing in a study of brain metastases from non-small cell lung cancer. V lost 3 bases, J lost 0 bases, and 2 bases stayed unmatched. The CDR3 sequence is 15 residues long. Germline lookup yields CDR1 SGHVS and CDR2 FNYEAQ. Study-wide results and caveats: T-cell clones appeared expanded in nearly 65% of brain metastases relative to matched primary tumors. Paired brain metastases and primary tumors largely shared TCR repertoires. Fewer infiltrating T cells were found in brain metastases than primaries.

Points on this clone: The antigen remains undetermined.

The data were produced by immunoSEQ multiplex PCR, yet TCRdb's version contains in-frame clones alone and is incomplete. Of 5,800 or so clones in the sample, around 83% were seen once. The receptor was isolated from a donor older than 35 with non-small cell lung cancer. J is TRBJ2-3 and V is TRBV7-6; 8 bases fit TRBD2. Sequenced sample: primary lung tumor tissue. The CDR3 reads CASSFSGTSTDTQYF. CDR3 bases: TGTGCCAGCAGCTTTAGCGGGACTAGCACAGATACGCAGTATTTT.